Below are 5 T cell receptor beta chains sequenced from a single sample in a study of blood T cell repertoires in COVID-19. Sequencing was performed with immunoSEQ multiplex PCR; in TCRdb, only in-frame clones are kept and a portion is missing. The profile shows some 250,000 clones, roughly 86% of them singletons. Sequenced input: peripheral blood. Source of these receptors: a human donor in a cohort sampled during active COVID-19.

V gene TRBV18 combines with J gene TRBJ2-7, with D perhaps TRBD1 (6 bases). V was trimmed by 6 bases and J by 8 bases, leaving 26 bases between them. Per germline, CDR1 KGHSH and CDR2 LQKENI. This CDR3 comprises 16 residues. CDR3 nucleotides: TGTGCCAGCTCCAACGCAAACCGGGACATCCCGGGCCAGCAGTACTTC. It is translated as CASSNANRDIPGQQYF.

The chain has TRBV19 and TRBJ1-2; TRBD1 might be the D (5 bases). Germline CDR1 and CDR2: LNHDA and SQIVND (reference sequence). The CDR3 consists of 15 residues. Trimming removed 1 base from V and 1 base from J, with 10 bases in between. Here the CDR3 reads CASSIVDRHNYGYTF. CDR3 bases: TGTGCCAGTAGTATAGTTGACAGACATAACTATGGCTACACCTTC.

The CDR3 spells CATSDLHVETSVSYEQYF. DNA of the CDR3: TGTGCCACCAGTGATTTGCACGTCGAAACAAGTGTCTCCTACGAGCAGTACTTC. The gene calls are TRBV24-1 and TRBJ2-7; D is unclear. V was trimmed by 0 bases and J by 0 bases, leaving 17 bases between them. This CDR3 spans 18 amino acids. Germline CDR1 KGHDR, CDR2 SFDVKD.

The chain joins TRBV19 to TRBJ2-7, with D possibly matching TRBD2 (6 bases). This CDR3 has 15 residues. The germline CDR1 and CDR2 sequences are LNHDA and SQIVND (reference sequence). V shed 3 bases and J shed 3 bases, with 15 bases lying between them. Written as DNA, the CDR3 is TGTGCCAGTAGTATTGGCGGGACTGGGAACTACGAGCAGTACTTC. This translates into CASSIGGTGNYEQYF.

The chain combines TRBV6-5 with TRBJ1-2; possible D gene TRBD1, 5 bases. V was cut by 3 bases and J by 4 bases, with 9 bases left in between. The CDR3 contains 13 residues. The germline V gene has CDR1 MNHEY and CDR2 SVGAGI. The CDR3 is CASSYQGSYGYTF. The CDR3 DNA is TGTGCCAGCAGTTATCAGGGCTCCTATGGCTACACCTTC.